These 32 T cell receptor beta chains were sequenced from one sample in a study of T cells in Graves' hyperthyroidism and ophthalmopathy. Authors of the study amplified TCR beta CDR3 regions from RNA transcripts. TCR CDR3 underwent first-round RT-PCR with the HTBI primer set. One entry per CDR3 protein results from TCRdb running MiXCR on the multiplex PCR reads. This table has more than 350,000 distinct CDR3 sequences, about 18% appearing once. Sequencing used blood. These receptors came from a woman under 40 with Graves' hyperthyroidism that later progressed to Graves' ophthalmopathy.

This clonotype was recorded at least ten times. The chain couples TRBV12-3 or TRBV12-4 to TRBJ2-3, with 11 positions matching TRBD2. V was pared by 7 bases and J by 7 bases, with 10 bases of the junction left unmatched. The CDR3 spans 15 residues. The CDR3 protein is CASNEGLAEDNTQYF. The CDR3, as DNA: TGTGCCAGCAACGAGGGACTAGCGGAGGATAATACGCAGTATTTT.

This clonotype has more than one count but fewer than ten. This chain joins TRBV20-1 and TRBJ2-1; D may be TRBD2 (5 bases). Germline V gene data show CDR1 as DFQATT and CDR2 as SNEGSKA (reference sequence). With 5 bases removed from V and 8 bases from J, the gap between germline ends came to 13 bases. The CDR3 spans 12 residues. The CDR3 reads CSALRGLDEQFF. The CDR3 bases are TGCAGTGCTCTTCGCGGGCTCGATGAGCAGTTCTTC.

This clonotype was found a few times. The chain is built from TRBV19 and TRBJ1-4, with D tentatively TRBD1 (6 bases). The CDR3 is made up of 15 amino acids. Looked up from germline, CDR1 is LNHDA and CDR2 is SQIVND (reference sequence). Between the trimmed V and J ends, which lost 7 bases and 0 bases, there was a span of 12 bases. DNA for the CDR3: TGTGCCAGTACCCCGGACAGTGCAACTAATGAAAAACTGTTTTTT. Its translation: CASTPDSATNEKLFF.

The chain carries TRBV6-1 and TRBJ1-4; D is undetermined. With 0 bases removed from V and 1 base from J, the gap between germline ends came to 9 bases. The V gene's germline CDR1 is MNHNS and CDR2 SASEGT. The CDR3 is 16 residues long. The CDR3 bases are TGTGCCAGCAGTGAAGCGACCCTGGGAACTAATGAAAAACTGTTTTTT. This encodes CASSEATLGTNEKLFF.

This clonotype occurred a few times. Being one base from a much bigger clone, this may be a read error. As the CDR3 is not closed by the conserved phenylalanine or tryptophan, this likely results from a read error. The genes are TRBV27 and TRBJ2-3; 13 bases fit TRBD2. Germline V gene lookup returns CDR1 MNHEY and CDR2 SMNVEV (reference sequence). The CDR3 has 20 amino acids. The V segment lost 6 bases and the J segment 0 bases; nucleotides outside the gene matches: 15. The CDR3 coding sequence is TGTGCCAGCAGGCCCCTCCCCGGGACTAGCGGGGAATATAGCACAGATACGCAGTATCTT. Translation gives CASRPLPGTSGEYSTDTQYL.

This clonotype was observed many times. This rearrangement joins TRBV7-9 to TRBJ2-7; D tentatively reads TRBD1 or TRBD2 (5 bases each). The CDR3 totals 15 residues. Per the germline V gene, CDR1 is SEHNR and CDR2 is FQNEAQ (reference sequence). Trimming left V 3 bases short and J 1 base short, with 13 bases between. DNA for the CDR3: TGTGCCAGCAGCTTGACTACAGGAACTTCCTACGAGCAGTACTTC. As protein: CASSLTTGTSYEQYF.

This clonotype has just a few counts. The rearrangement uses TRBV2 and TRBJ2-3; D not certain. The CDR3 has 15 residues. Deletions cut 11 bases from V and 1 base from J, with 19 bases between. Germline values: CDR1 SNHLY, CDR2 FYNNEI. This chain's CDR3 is CACDDTERGTDTQYF. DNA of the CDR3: TGTGCCTGCGATGACACCGAAAGGGGCACAGATACGCAGTATTTT.

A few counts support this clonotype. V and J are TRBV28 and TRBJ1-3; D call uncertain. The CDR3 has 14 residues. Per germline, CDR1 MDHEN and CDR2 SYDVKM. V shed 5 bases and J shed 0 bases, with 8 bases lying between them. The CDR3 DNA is TGTGCCAGCAGTGGGGATAGCTCTGGAAACACCATATATTTT. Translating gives CASSGDSSGNTIYF.

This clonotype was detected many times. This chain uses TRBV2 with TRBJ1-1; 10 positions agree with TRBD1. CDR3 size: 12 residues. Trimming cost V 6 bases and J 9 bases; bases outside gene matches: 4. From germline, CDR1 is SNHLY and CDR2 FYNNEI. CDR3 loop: CASREGQGKAFF. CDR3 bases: TGTGCCAGCAGAGAGGGACAGGGGAAAGCTTTCTTT.

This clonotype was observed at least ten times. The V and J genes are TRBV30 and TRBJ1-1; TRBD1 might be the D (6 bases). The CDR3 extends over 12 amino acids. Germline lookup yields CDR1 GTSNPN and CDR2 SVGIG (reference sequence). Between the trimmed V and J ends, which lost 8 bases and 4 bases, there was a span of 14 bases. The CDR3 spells CAIQGGGTEAFF. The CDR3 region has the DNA TGTGCCATACAGGGAGGGGGCACTGAAGCTTTCTTT.

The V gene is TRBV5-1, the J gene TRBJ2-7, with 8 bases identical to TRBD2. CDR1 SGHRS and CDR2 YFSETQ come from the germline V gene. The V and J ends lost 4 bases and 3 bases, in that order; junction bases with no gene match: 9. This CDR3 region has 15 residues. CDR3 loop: CASSPEAGDYYEQYF. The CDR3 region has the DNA TGCGCCAGCAGCCCCGAAGCGGGGGATTACTACGAGCAGTACTTC.

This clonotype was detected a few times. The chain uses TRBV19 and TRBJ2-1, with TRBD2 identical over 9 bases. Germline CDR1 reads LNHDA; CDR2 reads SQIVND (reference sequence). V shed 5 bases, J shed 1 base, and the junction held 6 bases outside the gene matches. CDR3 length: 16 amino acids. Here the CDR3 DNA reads TGTGCCAGTAGTTCGTCCCTAGCGGGATCCTACAATGAGCAGTTCTTC. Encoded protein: CASSSSLAGSYNEQFF.

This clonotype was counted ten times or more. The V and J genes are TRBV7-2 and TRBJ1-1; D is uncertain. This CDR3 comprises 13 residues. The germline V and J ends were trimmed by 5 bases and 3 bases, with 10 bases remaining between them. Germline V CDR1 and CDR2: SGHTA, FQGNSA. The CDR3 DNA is TGTGCCAGCAGCCGTGTACGTGACACTGAAGCTTTCTTT. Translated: CASSRVRDTEAFF.

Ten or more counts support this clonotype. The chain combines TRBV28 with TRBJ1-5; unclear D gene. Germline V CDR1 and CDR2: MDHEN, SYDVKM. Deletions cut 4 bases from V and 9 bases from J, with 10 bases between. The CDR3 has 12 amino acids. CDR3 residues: CASSSQPGPQHF. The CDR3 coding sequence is TGTGCCAGCAGTTCGCAGCCGGGGCCCCAGCATTTT.

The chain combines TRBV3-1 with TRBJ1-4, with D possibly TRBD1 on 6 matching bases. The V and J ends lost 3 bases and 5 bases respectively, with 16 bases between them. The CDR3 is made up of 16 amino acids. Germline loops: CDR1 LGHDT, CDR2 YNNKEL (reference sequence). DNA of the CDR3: TGTGCCAGCAGCCAGAAGTGGGGGCGAGGAAATGAAAAACTGTTTTTT. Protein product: CASSQKWGRGNEKLFF.

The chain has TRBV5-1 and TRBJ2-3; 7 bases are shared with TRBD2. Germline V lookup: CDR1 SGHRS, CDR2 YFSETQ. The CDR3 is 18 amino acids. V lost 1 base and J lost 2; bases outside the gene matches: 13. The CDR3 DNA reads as TGCGCCAGCAGCTTGACATGGCATGGCGGGAGTGTCACAGATACGCAGTATTTT. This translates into CASSLTWHGGSVTDTQYF.

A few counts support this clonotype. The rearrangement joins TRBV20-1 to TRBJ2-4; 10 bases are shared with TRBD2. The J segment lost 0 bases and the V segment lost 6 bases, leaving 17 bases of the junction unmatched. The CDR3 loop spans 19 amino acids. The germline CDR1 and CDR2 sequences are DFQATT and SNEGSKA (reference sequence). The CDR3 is CSARGLRLAGPIAKNIQYF. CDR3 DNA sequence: TGCAGTGCCAGGGGCTTGCGACTAGCGGGTCCTATAGCCAAAAACATTCAGTACTTC.

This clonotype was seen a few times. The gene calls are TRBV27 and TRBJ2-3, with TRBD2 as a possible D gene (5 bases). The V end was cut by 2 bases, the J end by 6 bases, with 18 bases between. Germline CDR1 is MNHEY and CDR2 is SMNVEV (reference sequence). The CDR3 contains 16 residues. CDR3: CASSLTSSDPSDTQYF. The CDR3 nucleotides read TGTGCCAGCAGTTTAACCAGTAGCGATCCTTCGGATACGCAGTATTTT.

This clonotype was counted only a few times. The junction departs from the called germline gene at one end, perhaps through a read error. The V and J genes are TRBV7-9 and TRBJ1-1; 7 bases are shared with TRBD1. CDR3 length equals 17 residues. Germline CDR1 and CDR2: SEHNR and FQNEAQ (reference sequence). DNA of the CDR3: TGTGCCAGCAGATTAGCAAGTAAACAGGGGTGGAACACTGAAGCTTTCTTT. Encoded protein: CASRLASKQGWNTEAFF.

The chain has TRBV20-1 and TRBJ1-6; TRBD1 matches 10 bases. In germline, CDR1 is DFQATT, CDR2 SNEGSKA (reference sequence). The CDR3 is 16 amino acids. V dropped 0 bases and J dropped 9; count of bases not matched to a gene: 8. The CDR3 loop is CSARDTGQGSGSPLHF. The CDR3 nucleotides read TGCAGTGCTAGAGATACGGGACAGGGGTCTGGTTCACCCCTCCACTTT.

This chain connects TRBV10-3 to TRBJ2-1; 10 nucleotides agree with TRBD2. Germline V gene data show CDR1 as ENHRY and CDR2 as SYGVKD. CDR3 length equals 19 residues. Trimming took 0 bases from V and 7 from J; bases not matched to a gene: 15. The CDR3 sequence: CAISESMTSGSPRENEQFF. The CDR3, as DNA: TGTGCCATCAGTGAGTCGATGACTAGCGGGTCTCCCCGTGAGAATGAGCAGTTCTTC.

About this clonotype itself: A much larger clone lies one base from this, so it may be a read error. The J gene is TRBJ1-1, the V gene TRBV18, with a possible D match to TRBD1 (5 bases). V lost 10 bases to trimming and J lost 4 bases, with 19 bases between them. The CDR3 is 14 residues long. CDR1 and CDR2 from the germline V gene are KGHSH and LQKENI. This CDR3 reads CANSAGAMSTEAFF. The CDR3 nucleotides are TGTGCCAACTCGGCCGGGGCTATGAGCACTGAAGCTTTCTTT.

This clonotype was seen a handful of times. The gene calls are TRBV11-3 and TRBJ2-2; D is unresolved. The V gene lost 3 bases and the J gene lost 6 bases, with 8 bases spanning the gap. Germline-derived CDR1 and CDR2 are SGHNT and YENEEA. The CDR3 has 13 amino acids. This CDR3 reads CASSFILPGELFF. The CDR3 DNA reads TGTGCCAGCAGCTTTATCCTTCCCGGGGAGCTGTTTTTT.

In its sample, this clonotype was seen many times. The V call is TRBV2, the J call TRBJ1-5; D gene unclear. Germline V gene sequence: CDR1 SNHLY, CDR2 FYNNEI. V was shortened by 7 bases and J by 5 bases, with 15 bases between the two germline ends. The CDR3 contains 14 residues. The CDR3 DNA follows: TGTGCCAGCACAGTCAGCGAAGGACATCAGCCCCAGCATTTT. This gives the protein CASTVSEGHQPQHF.

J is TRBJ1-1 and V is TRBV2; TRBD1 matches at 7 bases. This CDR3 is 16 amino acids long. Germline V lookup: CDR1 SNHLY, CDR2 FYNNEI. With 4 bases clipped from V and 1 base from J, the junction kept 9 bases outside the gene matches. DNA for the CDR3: TGTGCCAGCAGTGGGCGGTTGAGGGGGCAGAACACTGAAGCTTTCTTT. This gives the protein CASSGRLRGQNTEAFF.

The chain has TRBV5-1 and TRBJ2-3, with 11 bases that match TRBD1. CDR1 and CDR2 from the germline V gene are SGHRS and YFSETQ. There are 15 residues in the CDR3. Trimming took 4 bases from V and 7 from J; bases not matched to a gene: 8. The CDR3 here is CASSQRTGGGNTQYF. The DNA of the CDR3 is TGCGCCAGCAGCCAAAGGACAGGGGGCGGGAATACGCAGTATTTT.

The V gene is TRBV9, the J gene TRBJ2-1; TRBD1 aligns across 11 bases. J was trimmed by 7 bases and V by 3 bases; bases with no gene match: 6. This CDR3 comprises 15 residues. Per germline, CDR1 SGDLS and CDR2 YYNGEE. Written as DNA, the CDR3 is TGTGCCAGCAGCGAGGGGGGGACAGGGGGGAATGAGCAGTTCTTC. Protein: CASSEGGTGGNEQFF.

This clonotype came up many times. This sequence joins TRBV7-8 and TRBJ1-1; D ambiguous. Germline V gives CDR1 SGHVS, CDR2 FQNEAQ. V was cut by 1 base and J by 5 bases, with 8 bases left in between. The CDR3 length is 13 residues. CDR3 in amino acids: CASSLDPGTEAFF. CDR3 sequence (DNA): TGTGCCAGCAGCTTAGACCCGGGAACTGAAGCTTTCTTT.

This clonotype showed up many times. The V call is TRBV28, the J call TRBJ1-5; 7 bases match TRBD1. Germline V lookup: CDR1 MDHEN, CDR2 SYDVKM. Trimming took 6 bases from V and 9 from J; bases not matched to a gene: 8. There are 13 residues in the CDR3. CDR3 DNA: TGTGCCAGCAGAGGGACAGTTGGGCTGCCCCAGCATTTT. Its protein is CASRGTVGLPQHF.

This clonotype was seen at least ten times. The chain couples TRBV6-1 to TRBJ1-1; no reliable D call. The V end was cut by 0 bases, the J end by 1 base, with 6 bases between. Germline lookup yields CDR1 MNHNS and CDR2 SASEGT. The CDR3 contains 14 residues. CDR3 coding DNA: TGTGCCAGCAGTGAAGCGGGCGGGAACACTGAAGCTTTCTTT. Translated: CASSEAGGNTEAFF.

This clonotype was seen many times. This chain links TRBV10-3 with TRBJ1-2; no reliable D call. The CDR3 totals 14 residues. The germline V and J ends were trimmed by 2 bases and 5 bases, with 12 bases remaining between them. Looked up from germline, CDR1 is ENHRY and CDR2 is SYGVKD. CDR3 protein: CAISEEGTAYGYTF. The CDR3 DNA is TGTGCCATCAGTGAGGAAGGAACGGCTTATGGCTACACCTTC.

Written as DNA, the CDR3 is TGTGCCATCAGTGAGCCCGGCGGACAGTATAGCAATCAGCCCCAGCATTTT. Its translation is CAISEPGGQYSNQPQHF. The genes are TRBV10-3 and TRBJ1-5; perhaps TRBD1 as D (6 bases). The ends were cut back, 2 bases at V and 0 bases at J, with 14 bases in the middle. The CDR3 has 17 amino acids. CDR1 and CDR2 (germline): ENHRY, SYGVKD.